The rows below give T cell receptor beta chains drawn from one sample of a study of blood T cells in healthy people across ages. TCRdb called the 5' RACE reads again in MiXCR, with one record for every CDR3 protein. The sample has 1.2 million to 1.5 million distinct CDR3 sequences; 35% to 45% are singletons. Sequenced material: blood. The receptor source for this set is a young woman in good health. The CDR3 runs from the conserved cysteine through the conserved F or W. D genes are given only for firm matches. The size entry is marked missing in some rows and otherwise reads once, few, many or a size class.

len	abundance	v_gene	j_gene	d_gene	CDR3nt	CDR3aa
14	few	TRBV5-1	TRBJ2-7	NA	TGCGCCAGCAGCTTCATGGGGACCTACTACGAGCAGTACTTC	CASSFMGTYYEQYF
15	few	TRBV20-1	TRBJ1-4	TRBD1	TGCAGTGCTAGAGAAACCGGGACAGGGAATGAAAAACTGTTTTTT	CSARETGTGNEKLFF
13	few	TRBV7-9	TRBJ2-7	NA	TGTGCCAGCAGCCCGGTATTAGGGGGCGAGCAGTACTTC	CASSPVLGGEQYF
13	NA	TRBV15	TRBJ2-7	NA	TGTGCCACCAGCAACCAGGGGTACAATGAGCAGTACTTC	CATSNQGYNEQYF
13	NA	TRBV20-1	TRBJ2-7	TRBD2	TGCAGTGCGACACGGACTAGCGTCTACGAGCAGTACTTC	CSATRTSVYEQYF
15	few	TRBV7-9	TRBJ2-3	NA	TGTGCCAGCAGCCCCCAGGCAGTCAGCACGGATACGCAGTATTTT	CASSPQAVSTDTQYF
15	once	TRBV9	TRBJ2-7	NA	TGTGCCAGCAGTTTTAATTCCGGCAACTCCTACGAGCAGTACTTC	CASSFNSGNSYEQYF
13	many	TRBV12-3/TRBV12-4	TRBJ2-3	TRBD2	TGTGCCAGCAAGCGGGGGAGCACAGATACGCAGTATTTT	CASKRGSTDTQYF
13	NA	TRBV12-3/TRBV12-4	TRBJ2-2	NA	TGTGCCACACGGGAGACCCCCACCGGGGAGCTGTTTTTT	CATRETPTGELFF
15	NA	TRBV7-9	TRBJ2-1	NA	TGTGCCAGCAGTCCCGGGCCCGATCGGACCAATGAGCAGTTCTTC	CASSPGPDRTNEQFF
18	few	TRBV29-1	TRBJ1-2	TRBD1	TGCAGCGTTGATAAGCCTAAGGACAGGGACACCCCTAACTATGGCTACACCTTC	CSVDKPKDRDTPNYGYTF
18	few	TRBV12-3/TRBV12-4	TRBJ2-2	NA	TGTGCCAGCGGCTGGGGTAGACGGGGGGCGCCGAACACCGGGGAGCTGTTTTTT	CASGWGRRGAPNTGELFF
13	once	TRBV12-3/TRBV12-4	TRBJ1-5	TRBD1	TGTGTCAGCAGTACCACCGCCGGGACAGCCCAGCATTTT	CVSSTTAGTAQHF
15	NA	TRBV5-6	TRBJ2-7	TRBD1	TGTGCCAGCAGCTTGGCCGCAGGGGGCGGATCAGCTCAGTACTTC	CASSLAAGGGSAQYF
14	NA	TRBV7-8	TRBJ2-1	NA	TGTGCCAGCAGCCCCCACAGAGCGGCAAATGAGCAGTTCTTC	CASSPHRAANEQFF
17	NA	TRBV15	TRBJ1-1	NA	TGTGCCACCAGCAGAGGCAGCCAGGCGTCAGGAGACACTGAAGCTTTCTTT	CATSRGSQASGDTEAFF
17	NA	TRBV6-5	TRBJ1-5	NA	TGTGCCAGCACTTTAGGGACGGCGGGGAATAGCAATCAGCCCCAGCATTTT	CASTLGTAGNSNQPQHF
14	NA	TRBV9	TRBJ1-6	NA	TGTGCCAGCAGCGCCGGACAGATTAATTCACCCCTCCACTTT	CASSAGQINSPLHF
13	NA	TRBV20-1	TRBJ2-3	TRBD2	TGCAGTGCTTCCGGGGGGTTGGGAGATACGCAGTATTTT	CSASGGLGDTQYF
13	few	TRBV25-1	TRBJ1-2	NA	TGTGCCAGCAGCGCGACGGTCGCCTATGGCTACACCTTC	CASSATVAYGYTF
14	NA	TRBV28	TRBJ1-5	NA	TGTGCCAGCAGTGGGACGGGCTCAAGACAGCCCCAGCATTTT	CASSGTGSRQPQHF
20	few	TRBV5-1	TRBJ2-1	TRBD2	TGCGCCAGCAGCTTATTATCAGTAGTAGCGGGGGCCGCCTCCTACAATGAGCAGTTCTTC	CASSLLSVVAGAASYNEQFF
15	NA	TRBV7-2	TRBJ1-1	NA	TGTGCCAGCAGCCCCGGGACGGTTGAATCGGGGGAAACTTTCTTT	CASSPGTVESGETFF
16	NA	TRBV6-6	TRBJ2-1	TRBD2	TGTGCCAGCAGTTACTTTTCCAGCGGGAGTGAGGATGAGCAGTTCTTC	CASSYFSSGSEDEQFF
12	NA	TRBV10-3	TRBJ2-7	NA	TGTGCCATCAGTGGGTTGGGGGACGAGCAGTACTTC	CAISGLGDEQYF
16	few	TRBV12-3/TRBV12-4	TRBJ2-1	TRBD1	TGTGCCAGCAGTTCGGGCCGGGACAGCAGCAACAATGAGCAGTTCTTC	CASSSGRDSSNNEQFF
11	few	TRBV28	TRBJ1-5	NA	TGTGCCAGCATCAGCCGGGCCAGCCAGCATTTT	CASISRASQHF
13	few	TRBV12-3/TRBV12-4	TRBJ1-5	NA	TGTGCCAGCAGTTTAGGGGCTGATCAGCCCCAGCATTTT	CASSLGADQPQHF
13	NA	TRBV3-1	TRBJ2-5	NA	TGTGCCAGCAGCCCTGGGTTTGGCGGGACCCAGTACTTC	CASSPGFGGTQYF
14	NA	TRBV6-1	TRBJ2-3	TRBD2	TGTGCCAGCTCGGCTAGCGGGAGTGGAGATACGCAGTATTTT	CASSASGSGDTQYF
14	NA	TRBV14	TRBJ2-5	NA	TGTGCCAGCAGCCACAGCCGGGTCCAAGAGACCCAGTACTTC	CASSHSRVQETQYF
19	NA	TRBV13	TRBJ2-2	TRBD2	TGTGCCAGCAGCGCCAATCCGGGACTAGTCAATAGGGTTCCCGGGGAGCTGTTTTTT	CASSANPGLVNRVPGELFF
14	NA	TRBV5-1	TRBJ2-6	NA	TGCGCCAGCAGAGAGACTTCCGGGGCCAACGTCCTGACTTTC	CASRETSGANVLTF
16	NA	TRBV14	TRBJ1-4	NA	TGTGCCAGCAGCCAACGTCTAACAGCCTCTAATGAAAAACTGTTTTTT	CASSQRLTASNEKLFF
12	NA	TRBV20-1	TRBJ1-5	NA	TGCAGTGCCAGAACGGGGAATCGGCCCCAGCATTTT	CSARTGNRPQHF
13	NA	TRBV20-1	TRBJ2-3	NA	TGCAGTGCTCCGACTAGTAAGACAGATACGCAGTATTTT	CSAPTSKTDTQYF
17	NA	TRBV7-2	TRBJ1-5	NA	TGTGCCAGCAGCCTACATGGAGGCAGCTCCGTGGCTCAGCCCCAGCATTTT	CASSLHGGSSVAQPQHF
12	few	TRBV7-2	TRBJ1-5	NA	TGTGCCAGCAGCTTAAACCCGGGTCAACTGCATTTT	CASSLNPGQLHF
16	NA	TRBV3-1	TRBJ2-2	TRBD2	TGTGCCAGCAGCCAAGAGAAGATTAGCGGGACCGGGGAGCTGTTTTTT	CASSQEKISGTGELFF
16	NA	TRBV13	TRBJ2-1	NA	TGTGCCAGCAGCTTAGAAAAGGGACGCCAGGTTCGTGAGCAGTTCTTC	CASSLEKGRQVREQFF
13	few	TRBV29-1	TRBJ1-2	TRBD1	TGCAGCGCCCCGGACAGGGGGCGGGTTGGCTACACCTTC	CSAPDRGRVGYTF
15	NA	TRBV6-5	TRBJ2-1	TRBD2	TGTGCCAGCAGCGCCTGGGCTAGGGGAGGGAATGAGCAGTTCTTC	CASSAWARGGNEQFF
15	NA	TRBV2	TRBJ2-5	TRBD2	TGTGCCAGCAGTGAAGGGGTCTCGGGGGGAGAGACCCAGTACTTC	CASSEGVSGGETQYF
15	few	TRBV20-1	TRBJ2-5	TRBD2	TGCAGTGCTACCTCCGGGACTATGGTCGGGGAGACCCAGTACTTC	CSATSGTMVGETQYF
13	few	TRBV6-5	TRBJ2-1	NA	TGTGCCAGCAGTTACCAGGCGGACAATGAGCAGTTCTTC	CASSYQADNEQFF
14	NA	TRBV20-1	TRBJ2-3	NA	TGCAGTGCTAGATTGGGCGGGGGCACAGATACGCAGTATTTT	CSARLGGGTDTQYF
14	NA	TRBV7-7	TRBJ2-1	NA	TGTGCCAGCAGCACCCGGCCAGCGGTTGCCGAGCAGTTCTTC	CASSTRPAVAEQFF
14	NA	TRBV28	TRBJ2-7	NA	TGTGCCAGCAGTTTAGTGGGAATGACCTACGAGCAGTACTTC	CASSLVGMTYEQYF
14	few	TRBV12-3/TRBV12-4	TRBJ2-3	TRBD2	TGTGCCAGCAACGGCGGGAGTTTGACAGATACGCAGTATTTT	CASNGGSLTDTQYF
14	NA	TRBV2	TRBJ1-5	NA	TGTGCCAGCAGTGGCTGGAATAGCAATCAGCCCCAGCATTTT	CASSGWNSNQPQHF
14	few	TRBV7-2	TRBJ2-7	NA	TGTGCCAGCAGCTTGGAGCGGAGCTCCTACGAGCAGTACTTC	CASSLERSSYEQYF
12	few	TRBV6-6	TRBJ1-2	NA	TGTGCCAGCAGTTCGGACTTCTATGGCTACACCTTC	CASSSDFYGYTF
13	few	TRBV25-1	TRBJ2-3	NA	TGTGCCAGCAGTGAATTAGCAGTCGGTACGCAGTATTTT	CASSELAVGTQYF
12	few	TRBV12-3/TRBV12-4	TRBJ1-1	NA	TGTGCCAGCAGACCCGAGACCACTGAAGCTTTCTTT	CASRPETTEAFF
14	NA	TRBV20-1	TRBJ2-3	TRBD1	TGCAGTGCTACCGGGACAGAAAGCACAGATACGCAGTATTTT	CSATGTESTDTQYF
14	few	TRBV4-1	TRBJ2-7	TRBD2	TGCGCCAGCAGCCCGACTAGCGCAGGCTACGAGCAGTACTTC	CASSPTSAGYEQYF
15	few	TRBV4-1	TRBJ1-5	NA	TGCGCCAGCAGCCAAGTCCGACAGGGCAATCAGCCCCAGCATTTT	CASSQVRQGNQPQHF
15	NA	TRBV3-1	TRBJ2-3	NA	TGTGCCAGCAGCTCGGATAGGAGTAGCACAGATACGCGGTATTTT	CASSSDRSSTDTRYF
14	NA	TRBV5-5	TRBJ2-7	NA	TGTGCCAGCAGCTTGGTAGTGAGGGGATGGGAGCAGTACTTC	CASSLVVRGWEQYF
15	few	TRBV2	TRBJ2-3	TRBD2	TGTGCCAGCAGTGGGACTAGTTCTAGCACAGATACGCAGTATTTT	CASSGTSSSTDTQYF